This T cell receptor (beta chain) was retrieved from a study of graft-versus-host responses after intestinal transplantation. The overall study: Anti-thymocyte globulin induction, then tacrolimus and steroids for about three years, went to all recipients.

Clones were read by immunoSEQ multiplex PCR, and TCRdb kept only the in-frame ones, dropping some. The table shows around 78,000 clones, with roughly 91% occurring only once. Regarding the study as a whole: Allografts from individuals with graft-donor T cell macrochimerism displayed high graft-versus-host to host-versus-graft clonal ratios.

Comment on this clone: The antigen remains undetermined.

Germline V gene data show CDR1 as SEHNR and CDR2 as FQNEAQ (reference sequence). Trimming cost V 4 bases and J 4 bases, with 13 bases left between them. The CDR3 contains 14 residues. The TCR comes from a human donor who was the organ donor for an intestinal transplant. The material was unstimulated CD8+ T cells sorted from spleen or lymph node cells, obtained before transplant. The genes are TRBV7-9 and TRBJ2-5; tentative D call: TRBD1 (6 bases). CDR3 in DNA: TGTGCCAGCAGCTCACAGGGCGGCGGAGAGACCCAGTACTTC. Translation gives CASSSQGGGETQYF.